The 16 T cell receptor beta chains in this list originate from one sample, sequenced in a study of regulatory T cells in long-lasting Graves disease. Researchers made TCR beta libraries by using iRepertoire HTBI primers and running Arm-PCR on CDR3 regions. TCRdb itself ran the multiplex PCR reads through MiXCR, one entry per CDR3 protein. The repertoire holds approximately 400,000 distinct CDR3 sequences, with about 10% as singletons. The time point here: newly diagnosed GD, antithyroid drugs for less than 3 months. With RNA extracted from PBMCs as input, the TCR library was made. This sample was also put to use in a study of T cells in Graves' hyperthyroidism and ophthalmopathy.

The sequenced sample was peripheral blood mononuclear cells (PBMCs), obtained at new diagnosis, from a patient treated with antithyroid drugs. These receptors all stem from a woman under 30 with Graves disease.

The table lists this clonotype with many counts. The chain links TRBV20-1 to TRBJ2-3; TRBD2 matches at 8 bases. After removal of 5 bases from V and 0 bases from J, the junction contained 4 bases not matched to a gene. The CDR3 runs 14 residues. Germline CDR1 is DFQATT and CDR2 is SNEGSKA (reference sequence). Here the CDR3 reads CSARVAGSTDTQYF. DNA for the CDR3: TGCAGTGCTCGTGTAGCGGGAAGCACAGATACGCAGTATTTT.

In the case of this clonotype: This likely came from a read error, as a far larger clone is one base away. The CDR3 region is CASSFRPRSTDTQHF. In DNA, the CDR3 is TGTGCCAGCAGCTTCCGACCGAGGAGCACAGATACGCAGCATTTT. The J gene is TRBJ2-3, the V gene TRBV7-9; the D is unclear. TRBJ1-5 explains the end of the DNA better; the J call may be wrong. The V gene's germline CDR1 is SEHNR and CDR2 FQNEAQ (reference sequence). This CDR3 is 15 amino acids long.

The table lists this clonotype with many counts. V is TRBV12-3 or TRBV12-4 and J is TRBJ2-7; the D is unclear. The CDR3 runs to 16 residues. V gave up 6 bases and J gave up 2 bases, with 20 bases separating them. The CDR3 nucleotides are TGTGCCAGCAGCTCAAGCGACCTTACTGAGACCTACGAGCAGTACTTC. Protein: CASSSSDLTETYEQYF.

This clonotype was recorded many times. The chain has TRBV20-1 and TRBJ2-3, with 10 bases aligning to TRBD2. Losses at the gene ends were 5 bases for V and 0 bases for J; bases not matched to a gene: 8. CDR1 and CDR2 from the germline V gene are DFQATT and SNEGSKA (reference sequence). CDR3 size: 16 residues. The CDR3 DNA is TGCAGTGCTCGCGGTGGAGCGGGGGGGAGCACAGATACGCAGTATTTT. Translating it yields CSARGGAGGSTDTQYF.

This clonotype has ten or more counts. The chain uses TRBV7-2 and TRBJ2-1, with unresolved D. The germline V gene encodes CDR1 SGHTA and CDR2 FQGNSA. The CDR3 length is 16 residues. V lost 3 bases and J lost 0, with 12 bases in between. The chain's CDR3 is CASSFHGYSSYNEQFF. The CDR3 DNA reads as TGTGCCAGCAGCTTTCACGGGTACAGCTCCTACAATGAGCAGTTCTTC. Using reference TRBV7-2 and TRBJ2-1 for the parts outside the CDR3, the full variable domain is GAGVSQSPSNKVTEKGKDVELRCDPISGHTALYWYRQSLGQGLEFLIYFQGNSAPDKSGLPSDRFSAERTGGSVSTLTIQRTQQEDSAVYLCASSFHGYSSYNEQFFGPGTRLTVL.

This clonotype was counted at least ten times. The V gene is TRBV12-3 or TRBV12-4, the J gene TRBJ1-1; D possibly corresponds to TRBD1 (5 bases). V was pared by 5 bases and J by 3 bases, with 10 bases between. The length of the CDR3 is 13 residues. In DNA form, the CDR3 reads TGTGCCAGCAGTACTCAGGGTGACACTGAAGCTTTCTTT. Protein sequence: CASSTQGDTEAFF.

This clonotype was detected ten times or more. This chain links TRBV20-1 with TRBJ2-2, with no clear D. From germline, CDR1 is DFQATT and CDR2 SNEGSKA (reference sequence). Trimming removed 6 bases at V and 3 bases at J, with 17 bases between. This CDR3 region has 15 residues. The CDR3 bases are TGCAGTGCAAAGAGTGGCGACTTAGACACCGGGGAGCTGTTTTTT. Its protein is CSAKSGDLDTGELFF.

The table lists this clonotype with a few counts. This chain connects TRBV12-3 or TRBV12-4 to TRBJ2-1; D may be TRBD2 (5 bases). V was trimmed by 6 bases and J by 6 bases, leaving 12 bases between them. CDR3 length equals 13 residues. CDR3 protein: CASSSGIRNEQFF. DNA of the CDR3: TGTGCCAGCAGCTCGGGGATCCGCAATGAGCAGTTCTTC.

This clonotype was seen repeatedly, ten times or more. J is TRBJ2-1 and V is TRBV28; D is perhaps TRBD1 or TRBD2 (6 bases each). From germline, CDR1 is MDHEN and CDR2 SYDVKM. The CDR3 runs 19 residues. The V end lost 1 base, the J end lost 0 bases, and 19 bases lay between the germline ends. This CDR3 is CASSLSPPGASSSYNEQFF. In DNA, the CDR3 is TGTGCCAGCAGTTTATCTCCCCCGGGGGCGTCAAGCTCCTACAATGAGCAGTTCTTC.

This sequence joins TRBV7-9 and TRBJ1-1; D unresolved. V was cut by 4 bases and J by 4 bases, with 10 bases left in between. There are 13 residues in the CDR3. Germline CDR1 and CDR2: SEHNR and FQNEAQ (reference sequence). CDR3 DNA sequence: TGTGCCAGCAGCTCGTCAATGGGCACTGAAGCTTTCTTT. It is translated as CASSSSMGTEAFF.

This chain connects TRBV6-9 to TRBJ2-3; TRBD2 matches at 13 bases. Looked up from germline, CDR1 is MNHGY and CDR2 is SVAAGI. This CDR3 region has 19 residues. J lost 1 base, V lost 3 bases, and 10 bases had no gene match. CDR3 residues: CASSYTVFGLAGGTDTQYF. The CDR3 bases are TGTGCCAGCAGTTACACCGTATTTGGACTAGCGGGGGGCACAGATACGCAGTATTTT.

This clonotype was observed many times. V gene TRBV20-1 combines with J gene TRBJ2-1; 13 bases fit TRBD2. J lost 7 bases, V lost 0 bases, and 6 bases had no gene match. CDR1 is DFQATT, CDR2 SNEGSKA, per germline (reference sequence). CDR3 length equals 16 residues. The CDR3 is CSARDRTSGRRNEQFF. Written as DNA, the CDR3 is TGCAGTGCTAGAGACCGGACTAGCGGGAGAAGGAATGAGCAGTTCTTC.

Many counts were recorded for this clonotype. In DNA, the CDR3 is TGTGCCAGCAGTTACTCGTTTTGGGGGCTGGGCACCGGGGAGCTGTTTTTT. It encodes CASSYSFWGLGTGELFF. The chain combines TRBV6-5 with TRBJ2-2; D may be TRBD1 (6 bases). The CDR3 loop spans 17 amino acids. The V end was cut by 0 bases, the J end by 4 bases, with 15 bases between. The germline V gene encodes CDR1 MNHEY and CDR2 SVGAGI.

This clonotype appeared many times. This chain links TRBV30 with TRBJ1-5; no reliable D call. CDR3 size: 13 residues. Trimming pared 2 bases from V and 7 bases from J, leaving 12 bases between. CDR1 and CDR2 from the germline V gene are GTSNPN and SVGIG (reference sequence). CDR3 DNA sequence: TGTGCCTGGAGTTCGTACGGTGGGCAGCCCCAGCATTTT. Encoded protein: CAWSSYGGQPQHF.

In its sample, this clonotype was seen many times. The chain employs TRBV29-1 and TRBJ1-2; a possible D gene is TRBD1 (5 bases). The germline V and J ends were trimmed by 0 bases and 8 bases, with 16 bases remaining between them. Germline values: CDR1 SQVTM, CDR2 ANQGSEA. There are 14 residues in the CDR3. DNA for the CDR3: TGCAGCGTTGAAGACACAGTGGGGGTCAACGGCTACACCTTC. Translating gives CSVEDTVGVNGYTF.

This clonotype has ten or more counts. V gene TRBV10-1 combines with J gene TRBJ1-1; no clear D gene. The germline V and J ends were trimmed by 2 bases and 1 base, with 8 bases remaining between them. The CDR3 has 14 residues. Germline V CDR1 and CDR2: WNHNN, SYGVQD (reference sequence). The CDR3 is CASSEAQTNTEAFF. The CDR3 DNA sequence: TGCGCCAGCAGTGAGGCCCAGACGAACACTGAAGCTTTCTTT.